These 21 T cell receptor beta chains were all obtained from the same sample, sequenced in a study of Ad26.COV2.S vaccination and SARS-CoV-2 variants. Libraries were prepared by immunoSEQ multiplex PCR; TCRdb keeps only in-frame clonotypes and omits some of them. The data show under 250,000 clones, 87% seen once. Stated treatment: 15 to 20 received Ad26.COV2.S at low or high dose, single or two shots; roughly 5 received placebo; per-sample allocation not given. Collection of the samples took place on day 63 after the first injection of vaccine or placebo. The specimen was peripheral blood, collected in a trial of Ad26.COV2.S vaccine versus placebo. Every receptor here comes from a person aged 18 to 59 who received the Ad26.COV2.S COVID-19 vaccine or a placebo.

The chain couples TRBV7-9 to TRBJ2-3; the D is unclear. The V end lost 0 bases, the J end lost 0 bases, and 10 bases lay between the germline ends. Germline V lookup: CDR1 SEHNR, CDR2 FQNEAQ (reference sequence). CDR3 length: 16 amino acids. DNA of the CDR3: TGTGCCAGCAGCTTAGCGCTCAAGGGAAGCACAGATACGCAGTATTTT. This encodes CASSLALKGSTDTQYF.

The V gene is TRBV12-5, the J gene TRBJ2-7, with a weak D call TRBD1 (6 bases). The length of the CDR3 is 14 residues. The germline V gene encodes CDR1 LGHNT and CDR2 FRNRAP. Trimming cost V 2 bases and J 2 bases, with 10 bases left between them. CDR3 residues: CASGLTTGTYEQYF. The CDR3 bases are TGTGCTAGTGGTTTGACAACAGGGACCTACGAGCAGTACTTC. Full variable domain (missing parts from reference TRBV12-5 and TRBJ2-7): DARVTQTPRHKVTEMGQEVTMRCQPILGHNTVFWYRQTMMQGLELLAYFRNRAPLDDSGMPKDRFSAEMPDATLATLKIQPSEPRDSAVYFCASGLTTGTYEQYFGPGTRLTVT.

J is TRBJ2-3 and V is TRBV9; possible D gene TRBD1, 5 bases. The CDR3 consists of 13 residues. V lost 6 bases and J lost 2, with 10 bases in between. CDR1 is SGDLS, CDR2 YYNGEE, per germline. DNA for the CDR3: TGTGCCAGCAACGCAGGGTACACAGATACGCAGTATTTT. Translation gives CASNAGYTDTQYF.

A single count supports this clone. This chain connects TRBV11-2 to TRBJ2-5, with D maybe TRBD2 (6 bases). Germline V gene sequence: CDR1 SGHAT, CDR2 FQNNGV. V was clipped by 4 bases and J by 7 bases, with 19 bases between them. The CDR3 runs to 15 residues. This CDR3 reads CASSSFRDSRGTQYF. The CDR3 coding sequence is TGTGCCAGCAGCTCTTTCCGGGACTCCCGGGGGACCCAGTACTTC. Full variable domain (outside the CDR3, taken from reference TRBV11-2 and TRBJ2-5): EAGVAQSPRYKIIEKRQSVAFWCNPISGHATLYWYQQILGQGPKLLIQFQNNGVVDDSQLPKDRFSAERLKGVDSTLKIQPAKLEDSAVYLCASSSFRDSRGTQYFGPGTRLLVL.

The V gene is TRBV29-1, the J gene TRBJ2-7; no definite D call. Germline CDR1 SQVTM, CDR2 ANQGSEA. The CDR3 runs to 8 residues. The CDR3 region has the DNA TGCAATTCCTACGAGCAGTACGTC. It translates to CNSYEQYV.

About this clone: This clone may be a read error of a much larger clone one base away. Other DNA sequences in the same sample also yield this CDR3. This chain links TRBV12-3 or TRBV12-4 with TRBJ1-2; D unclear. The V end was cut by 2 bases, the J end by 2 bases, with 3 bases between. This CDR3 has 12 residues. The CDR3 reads CASSLSNYGYTF. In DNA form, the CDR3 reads TGTGCCAGCAGTTTAAGCAACTATGGCTACACCTTC.

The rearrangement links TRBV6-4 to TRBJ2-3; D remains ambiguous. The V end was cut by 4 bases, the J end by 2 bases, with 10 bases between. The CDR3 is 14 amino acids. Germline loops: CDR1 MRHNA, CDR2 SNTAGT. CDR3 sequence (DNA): TGTGCCAGCAGTGCGCTGGGAATCACAGATACGCAGTATTTT. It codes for CASSALGITDTQYF.

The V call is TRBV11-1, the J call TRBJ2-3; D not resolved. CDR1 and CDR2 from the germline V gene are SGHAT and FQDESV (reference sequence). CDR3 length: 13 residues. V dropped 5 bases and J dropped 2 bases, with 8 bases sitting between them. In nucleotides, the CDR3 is TGTGCCAGCAGCCTCCGTTTCACAGATACGCAGTATTTT. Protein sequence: CASSLRFTDTQYF.

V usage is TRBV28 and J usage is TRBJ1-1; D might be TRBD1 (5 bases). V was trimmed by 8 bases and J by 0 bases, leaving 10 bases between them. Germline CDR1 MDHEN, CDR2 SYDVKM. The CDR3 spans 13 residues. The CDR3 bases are TGTGCCAGCGGGGACGGATTGAACACTGAAGCTTTCTTT. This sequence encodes CASGDGLNTEAFF.

CDR3 coding DNA: TGTGCCAGCAGTCCAGGGGGGATGAACACTGAAGCTTTCTTT. It yields the protein CASSPGGMNTEAFF. The rearrangement uses TRBV6-6 and TRBJ1-1; the match to TRBD1 covers 7 bases. V lost 5 bases and J lost 0; bases outside the gene matches: 3. The germline V gene has CDR1 MNHNY and CDR2 SVGAGI (reference sequence). This CDR3 region has 14 residues.

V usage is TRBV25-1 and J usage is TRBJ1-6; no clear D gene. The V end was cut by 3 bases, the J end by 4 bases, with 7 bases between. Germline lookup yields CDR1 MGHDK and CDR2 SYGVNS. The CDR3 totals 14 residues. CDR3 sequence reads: CASSDGKYNSPLHF. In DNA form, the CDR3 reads TGTGCCAGCAGTGATGGCAAATATAATTCACCCCTCCACTTT.

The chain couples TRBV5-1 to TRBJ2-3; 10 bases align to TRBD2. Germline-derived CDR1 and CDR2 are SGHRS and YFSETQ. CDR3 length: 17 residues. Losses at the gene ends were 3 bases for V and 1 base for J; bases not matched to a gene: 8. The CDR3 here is CASSSSGGSTRTDTQYF. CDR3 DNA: TGCGCCAGCAGCTCTAGCGGGGGTTCTACCCGCACAGATACGCAGTATTTT.

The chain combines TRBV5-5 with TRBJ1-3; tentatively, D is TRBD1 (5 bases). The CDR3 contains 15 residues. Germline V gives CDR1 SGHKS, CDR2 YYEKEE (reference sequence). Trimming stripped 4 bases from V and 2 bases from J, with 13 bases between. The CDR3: CASSVWLGAGNTIYF. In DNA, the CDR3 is TGTGCCAGCAGCGTATGGCTAGGGGCTGGAAACACCATATATTTT.

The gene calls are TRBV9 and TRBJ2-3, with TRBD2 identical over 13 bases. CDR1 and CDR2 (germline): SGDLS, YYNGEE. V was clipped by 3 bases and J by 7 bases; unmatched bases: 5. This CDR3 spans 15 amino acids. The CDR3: CASSAPGLAGNTQYF. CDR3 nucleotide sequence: TGTGCCAGCAGCGCTCCGGGACTAGCGGGAAATACGCAGTATTTT.

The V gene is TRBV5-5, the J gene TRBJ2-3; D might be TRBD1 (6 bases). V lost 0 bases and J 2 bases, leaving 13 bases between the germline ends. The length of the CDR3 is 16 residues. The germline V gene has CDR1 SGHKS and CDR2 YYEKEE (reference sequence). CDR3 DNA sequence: TGTGCCAGCAGCTTGGCGGACAGAGGACCCACAGATACGCAGTATTTT. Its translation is CASSLADRGPTDTQYF.

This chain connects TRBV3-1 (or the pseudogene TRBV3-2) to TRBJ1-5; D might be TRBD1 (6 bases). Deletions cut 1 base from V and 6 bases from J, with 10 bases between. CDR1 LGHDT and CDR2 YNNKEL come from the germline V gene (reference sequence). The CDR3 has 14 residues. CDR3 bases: TGTGCCAGCAGCCAAGCCCAGGGGACTCAGCCCCAGCATTTT. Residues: CASSQAQGTQPQHF.

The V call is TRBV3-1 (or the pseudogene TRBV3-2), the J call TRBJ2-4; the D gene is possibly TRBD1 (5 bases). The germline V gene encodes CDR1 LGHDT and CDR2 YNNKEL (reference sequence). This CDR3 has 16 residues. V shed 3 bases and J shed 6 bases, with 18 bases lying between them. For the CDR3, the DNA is TGTGCCAGCAGCCACCGAATCTCGACAGTTATAAACATTCAGTACTTC. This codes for CASSHRISTVINIQYF.

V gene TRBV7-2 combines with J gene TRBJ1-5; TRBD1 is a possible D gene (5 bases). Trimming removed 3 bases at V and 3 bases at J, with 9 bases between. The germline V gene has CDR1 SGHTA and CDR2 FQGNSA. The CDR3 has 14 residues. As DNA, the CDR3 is TGTGCCAGCAGCTTTGCAGGGTTCAATCAGCCCCAGCATTTT. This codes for CASSFAGFNQPQHF.

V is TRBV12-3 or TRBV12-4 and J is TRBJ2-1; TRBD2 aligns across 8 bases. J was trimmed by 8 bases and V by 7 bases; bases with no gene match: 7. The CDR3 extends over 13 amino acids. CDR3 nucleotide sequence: TGTGCCAGCAAGACGGGAGGGTGGGATGAGCAGTTCTTC. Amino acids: CASKTGGWDEQFF.

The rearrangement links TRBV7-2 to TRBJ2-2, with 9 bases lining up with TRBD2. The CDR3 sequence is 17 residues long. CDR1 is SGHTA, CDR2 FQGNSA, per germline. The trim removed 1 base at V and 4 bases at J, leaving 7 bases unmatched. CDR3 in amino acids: CASSLGFGGRATGELFF. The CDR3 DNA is TGTGCCAGCAGCTTAGGGTTTGGCGGGAGGGCCACCGGGGAGCTGTTTTTT.

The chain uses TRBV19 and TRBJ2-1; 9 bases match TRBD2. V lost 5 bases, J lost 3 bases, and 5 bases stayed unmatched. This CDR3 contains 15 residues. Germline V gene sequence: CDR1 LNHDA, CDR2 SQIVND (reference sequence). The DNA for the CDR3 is TGTGCCAGTAGTCTCCATAGCGGGGGCTACAATGAGCAGTTCTTC. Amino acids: CASSLHSGGYNEQFF.